The rows below give T cell receptor beta chains drawn from one sample of a study of control samples from healthy donors and cancer patients. Assay used: immunoSEQ multiplex PCR; TCRdb lists only in-frame clones, some missing. In the table there are 150,000 to 200,000 clones, 90% of which are singletons. The sequenced sample consisted of blood. These receptors all stem from a woman aged 45 to 65 in good health. Each CDR3 is given with its conserved first and last residue. A D gene is named only where the DNA matches it firmly. Some rows have no size entry. The others give once, few or many, or a class for an expanded clone.

abundance | d_gene | j_gene | v_gene | CDR3nt | CDR3aa
NA | NA | TRBJ2-4 | TRBV28 | TGTGCCAGCAGCCTTTATGGCGGGAAAAACATTCAGTACTTC | CASSLYGGKNIQYF
NA | TRBD1 | TRBJ1-6 | TRBV19 | TGTGCCAGTTCATACGGACAGGAACTCGCTTCACCCCTCCACTTT | CASSYGQELASPLHF
NA | NA | TRBJ2-2 | TRBV13 | TGTGCCAGCAGCTTAGGGCGGGCCCCCGGGGAGCTGTTTTTT | CASSLGRAPGELFF
NA | NA | TRBJ2-7 | TRBV4-1 | TGCGCCAGCAGCCCAGAAAACGGGCAGTACTTC | CASSPENGQYF
once | TRBD2 | TRBJ2-3 | TRBV5-1 | TGCGCCAGCAGCGGTGACTTCCCAGCGGGGGCAGATACGCAGTATTTT | CASSGDFPAGADTQYF
NA | TRBD1 | TRBJ1-1 | TRBV6-2/TRBV6-3 | TGTGCCAGCAGTCCGGGACAGGTGAACACTGAAGCTTTCTTT | CASSPGQVNTEAFF
NA | TRBD2 | TRBJ2-2 | TRBV9 | TGTGCCAGTCGCGGGAGGTCGGGGACCGGGGAGCTGTTTTTT | CASRGRSGTGELFF
few | TRBD1 | TRBJ2-1 | TRBV6-4 | TGTGCCAGCAGTGAATACAGGGGGAACAATGAGCAGTTCTTC | CASSEYRGNNEQFF
NA | NA | TRBJ1-5 | TRBV28 | TGTGCCAGCAGTTCAGGGTATCAGCCCCAGCATTTT | CASSSGYQPQHF
NA | NA | TRBJ1-3 | TRBV18 | TGTGCCAGCCAAACTGGAAACACCATATATTTT | CASQTGNTIYF
NA | NA | TRBJ2-7 | TRBV15 | TGTGCCACCAAGACGGACTTATCAACCTACGAGCAGTACTTC | CATKTDLSTYEQYF
NA | TRBD1 | TRBJ1-2 | TRBV6-5 | TGTGCCGGTAGGGACAGGGGAACTAACTATGGCTACACCTTC | CAGRDRGTNYGYTF
NA | NA | TRBJ2-7 | TRBV5-1 | TGCGCCAGCAGCTTGGTTGCGGGGACCTACGAGCAGTACTTC | CASSLVAGTYEQYF
NA | NA | TRBJ1-4 | TRBV30 | TGTGCCTGGAGTAGACGGAGGGATCAGAATCCCGATAATGAAAAACTGTTTTTT | CAWSRRRDQNPDNEKLFF
NA | TRBD1 | TRBJ1-1 | TRBV24-1 | TGTGCCACCACCTCAGGACAGGGGACTGAAGCTTTCTTT | CATTSGQGTEAFF
NA | TRBD1 | TRBJ1-1 | TRBV10-3 | TGTGCCATCATCCCGGACAGGGGGGGTGAAGCTTTCTTT | CAIIPDRGGEAFF
NA | NA | TRBJ1-1 | TRBV3-1/TRBV3-2 | TGTGCCAGCAGCCCCCTAGGGACTGAAGCTTTCTTT | CASSPLGTEAFF
NA | NA | TRBJ1-1 | TRBV7-2 | TGTGCCAGCAGCGCTAGCCTGGGTAGGAACACTGAAGCTTTCTTT | CASSASLGRNTEAFF
once | NA | TRBJ2-5 | TRBV15 | TGTGCCACCAGCAGAGGCTCAGGAGAGCCAGCTCAAGAGACCCAGTACTTC | CATSRGSGEPAQETQYF
NA | NA | TRBJ1-2 | TRBV5-1 | TGCGCCAGCGGGGCCGGACAGCTTAACTATGGCTACACCTTC | CASGAGQLNYGYTF
NA | TRBD1 | TRBJ1-6 | TRBV28 | TGTGCCAGCACCCAAAAGACAGGGGCTGTTCATTCACCCCTCCACTTT | CASTQKTGAVHSPLHF
once | TRBD2 | TRBJ2-1 | TRBV5-1 | TGCGCCAGCAGCTCGAACAGCGGGACGATCTACAATGAGCAGTTCTTC | CASSSNSGTIYNEQFF
NA | NA | TRBJ1-1 | TRBV27 | TGTGCCAGCAGTCTAGGTCAGAACACTGAAGCTTTCTTT | CASSLGQNTEAFF
NA | NA | TRBJ1-2 | TRBV28 | TGTGCCAGCGCTACGTACGCACGCAATGGCTACACCTTC | CASATYARNGYTF
NA | NA | TRBJ2-1 | TRBV19 | TGTGCCAGTTCCAAGTACGAGCAGTTCTTC | CASSKYEQFF
NA | TRBD1 | TRBJ1-2 | TRBV7-2 | TGTGCCAGCAGCCCGTCCGGGACAGCCCTCGGGGGCTACACCTTC | CASSPSGTALGGYTF
NA | TRBD2 | TRBJ2-1 | TRBV24-1 | TGTGCCACCAGTGATGAAACTAGCGGGGAAACAAGCAATGAGCAGTTCTTC | CATSDETSGETSNEQFF
NA | NA | TRBJ1-1 | TRBV5-6 | TGTGCCAGCAGCTTGGCCAGCGTGAACACTGAAGCTTTCTTT | CASSLASVNTEAFF
NA | NA | TRBJ2-5 | TRBV14 | TGTGCCAGCAGCCCAACGTACAGGCCCTACTTC | CASSPTYRPYF
NA | NA | TRBJ1-1 | TRBV6-5 | TGTGCCAGCAGTTACTCGAGACGGGACAAGAACACTGAAGCTTTCTTT | CASSYSRRDKNTEAFF
once | NA | TRBJ1-1 | TRBV7-8 | TGTGCCAGCAGAAAACGGGACACGGGGAGGCCCACTGAAGCTTTCTTT | CASRKRDTGRPTEAFF
NA | NA | TRBJ1-2 | TRBV12-3/TRBV12-4 | TGTGCCAGCAGTTTAGCGCTTCGCTACACCTTC | CASSLALRYTF
NA | NA | TRBJ1-2 | TRBV6-6 | TGTGCCAGCAGGCCCAGGAGCCAGGATGGCTACACCTTC | CASRPRSQDGYTF
NA | NA | TRBJ1-2 | TRBV23-1 | TGCGCCAGCAGTCCGGAAGGAGGCTGGACAGCTAACTATGGCTACACCTTC | CASSPEGGWTANYGYTF
NA | NA | TRBJ1-5 | TRBV7-9 | TGTGCCAGCTGCGACAGCAATCAGCCCCAGCATTTT | CASCDSNQPQHF
NA | NA | TRBJ2-3 | TRBV5-4 | TGTGCCAGCAGCTTGAATAGCGCGGGGGCGGCAGATACGCAGTATTTT | CASSLNSAGAADTQYF
NA | TRBD1 | TRBJ1-6 | TRBV5-3 | TGTGCCAGAAGCCTAGGACAGGTCCGGAATTCACCCCTCCACTTT | CARSLGQVRNSPLHF
once | TRBD2 | TRBJ2-2 | TRBV14 | TGTGCCAGCAGCCAATGGGGCGGGAGTGTCACCGGGGAGCTGTTTTTT | CASSQWGGSVTGELFF
NA | TRBD2 | TRBJ2-3 | TRBV9 | TGTGCCAGCAGCTCGCGGGGGGGCGGCACAGATACGCAGTATTTT | CASSSRGGGTDTQYF
NA | NA | TRBJ1-6 | TRBV19 | TGTGCCACCACCCCTTACGGTTTTGGATCACCCCTCCACTTT | CATTPYGFGSPLHF
NA | NA | TRBJ2-5 | TRBV30 | TGTGCCTGGGGTGCGACAGTGAGGGAGACCCAGTACTTC | CAWGATVRETQYF
once | NA | TRBJ1-3 | TRBV9 | TGTGCCAGCAGCTTAGGACTGACAGACTCTGGAAACACCATATATTTT | CASSLGLTDSGNTIYF
once | TRBD1 | TRBJ2-1 | TRBV11-3 | TGTGCCAGCAGCTTAGGCCCGACAGGGGGCTGGGGAATGAATGAGCAGTTCTTC | CASSLGPTGGWGMNEQFF
NA | NA | TRBJ2-5 | TRBV7-7 | TGTGCTAGCAGCTTAGTGGGGACTCAAGAGACCCAGTACTTC | CASSLVGTQETQYF
NA | NA | TRBJ2-3 | TRBV18 | TGTGCCAGCTCACCATATCAGAACTTCGTCCCTAGCACAGATACGCAGTATTTT | CASSPYQNFVPSTDTQYF
NA | NA | TRBJ1-4 | TRBV5-1 | TGCGCCAGCAGCTCGTCAGGGAATGAAAAACTGTTTTTT | CASSSSGNEKLFF
NA | NA | TRBJ1-5 | TRBV19 | TGTGCCAGTAGTACCTCTTGGGACAGCAATCAGCCCCAGCATTTT | CASSTSWDSNQPQHF
NA | NA | TRBJ2-3 | TRBV7-2 | TGTGCCAGCAGCTTTATCCGGACAGCGGCTGGCACAGATACGCAGTATTTT | CASSFIRTAAGTDTQYF
NA | NA | TRBJ1-2 | TRBV29-1 | TGCAGCGTCGATTGGACAGCGAGCTATGGCTACACCTTC | CSVDWTASYGYTF
NA | NA | TRBJ2-7 | TRBV5-6 | TGTGCCAGCAGGTCCGGGTCGATATCCTACGAGCAGTACTTC | CASRSGSISYEQYF
NA | NA | TRBJ2-7 | TRBV9 | NA | CASSVAPGTSGGVLYF
few | TRBD1 | TRBJ1-2 | TRBV14 | TGTGCCAGCAGCCGGCCCCTCGGGACAGAGACCTATGGCTACACCTTC | CASSRPLGTETYGYTF
NA | TRBD1 | TRBJ1-2 | TRBV28 | TGTGCCAGCAGTCAAGGACAGGGGTCCTATGGCTACACCTTC | CASSQGQGSYGYTF